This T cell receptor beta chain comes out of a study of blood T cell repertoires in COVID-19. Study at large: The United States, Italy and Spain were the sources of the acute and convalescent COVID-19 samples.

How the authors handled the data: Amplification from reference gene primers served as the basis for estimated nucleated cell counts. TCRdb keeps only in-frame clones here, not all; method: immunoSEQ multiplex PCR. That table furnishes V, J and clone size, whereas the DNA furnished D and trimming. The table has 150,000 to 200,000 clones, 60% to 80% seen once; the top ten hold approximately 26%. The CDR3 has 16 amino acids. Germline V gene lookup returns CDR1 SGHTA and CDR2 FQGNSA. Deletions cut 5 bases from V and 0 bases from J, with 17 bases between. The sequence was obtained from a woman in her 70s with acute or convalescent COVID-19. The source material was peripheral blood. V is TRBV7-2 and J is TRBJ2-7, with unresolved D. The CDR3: CASSPFSTLNSYEQYF. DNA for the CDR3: TGTGCCAGCAGCCCCTTTTCGACTTTAAACTCCTACGAGCAGTACTTC.